Included here is one T cell receptor (beta chain) sequence, with context. The antigen is not known. The data are from a study of shared clonotypes between healthy human individuals. About the research overall: Used for every donor were three CD4 naive, three CD4 memory, two CD8 naive and one CD8 memory plate. Study-level points and caveats: Lower generation probabilities were found for non-shared clonotypes than for those shared by all four donors. An expected dependence of interdonor clonotype sharing on sequencing depth was noted.

Some 32,000 T cell genomes, or approximately 200 ng DNA, went into the sorted-subset replicate PCRs. Produced via immunoSEQ multiplex PCR; TCRdb's table is partial and in-frame only. The table lists approximately 710,000 clones, about 90% of them singletons. V lost 5 bases to trimming and J lost 0 bases, with 8 bases between them. Germline-derived CDR1 and CDR2 are SEHNR and FQNEAQ (reference sequence). The CDR3 covers 13 residues. Source material: memory CD8+ T cells from PBMCs. Regarding subset: CD45RO+ cells pooled with CCR7-negative TemRA cells. The chain is built from TRBV7-9 and TRBJ2-7, with D tentatively TRBD1 (6 bases). This clonotype was sampled from a man aged 18 to 29 in good health. Some clones in this sample may be carry-over from other donors' samples. The CDR3 reads CASSEDSSYEQYF. DNA of the CDR3: TGTGCCAGCAGCGAGGACAGCTCCTACGAGCAGTACTTC.